The source of this TCR beta chain is a study of OX40 agonist ivuxolimab in advanced cancers. About the study as a whole: Ivuxolimab, which targeted the costimulatory receptor OX40 (CD134), was an agonistic, fully human IgG2 monoclonal antibody. Intravenous ivuxolimab was administered to patients every 2 weeks at six dose levels: 0.01, 0.1, 0.3, 1.5, 3 and 10 mg/kg. Of the roughly 50 dose-escalation patients, hepatocellular carcinoma was present in about 20, melanoma in around 15, renal cell carcinoma in 9 and head and neck cancer in 9. In the dose-escalation cohort, 70% to 90% of patients were male, and the mean age was 60 years with a range of about 20 to 80. Prior anti-PD-1, anti-PD-L1 or anti-CTLA-4 therapy was permitted, and checkpoint inhibitors had been received by about 37% of dose-escalation patients. Partial responses were achieved by three dose-escalation patients, of whom one had hepatocellular carcinoma and two had cutaneous melanoma. The point of sequencing TCRbeta in the periphery was to test whether ivuxolimab changed TCR sequence diversity and drove clonal T-cell expansion. The monotherapy dose-escalation portion (N ≈ 50 patients) of the phase I ivuxolimab trial is reported in the paper.

With regard to this clone: This clone's antigen is unknown. No much larger clone is present one base from it, and per-base qualities are unavailable.

To sequence the TCRbeta CDR3 region, genomic DNA was isolated from the sorted cells. The immunoSEQ Assay was used to sequence the TCRbeta CDR3 regions. The table comes from immuneACCESS by way of TCRdb, which keeps in-frame sequences with V and J called. Part of the clones is missing from these tables; in studies checked, under half for an unresolved V gene and the rest for unknown reasons. The sample records 20,000 to 30,000 clones, just over 85% of which are singletons. The ten biggest clones cover around 16% of the sample. The trial excluded patients who had a history of autoimmune disease or were on systemic immunosuppression. In every dose cohort, peripheral blood was drawn for TCR sequencing at baseline, cycle 4 day 1, and cycle 7 day 1. The samples were taken from a phase I, first-in-human, multicenter, open-label dose-escalation trial of ivuxolimab. Adults with locally advanced or metastatic head and neck squamous cell, hepatocellular, melanoma or renal cell carcinoma were enrolled in the trial. Before TCR sequencing, CD4+ T cells and CD8+ T cells from peripheral blood were sorted into separate populations.

Broad study findings and their caveats: After ivuxolimab, CD8+ T cells had more expanded clones than CD4+ T cells on average. In the 0.1-3.0 mg/kg groups, partial responders were among the patients with the lowest normalized peripheral clonal expansion, particularly in CD8+ T cells. Antigen specificity was not determined for the clonally expanded peripheral T cells. Low levels of normalized T-cell clonal expansion were also seen in some patients who did not respond. At doses from 0.1 to 3.0 mg/kg, clonal expansion was seen in both CD4+ and CD8+ blood T cells between baseline and week 6.

The sample consisted of CD4+ or CD8+ T cells sorted from blood, taken in a trial of the OX40 agonist ivuxolimab. This TCR was recovered from an adult with an advanced solid tumor such as melanoma, head and neck, liver or kidney cancer.

The CDR3 sequence is CASRQVGEGGRLYEQFF. The nucleotide sequence is TGTGCCAGCAGACAGGTTGGGGAGGGCGGGAGGCTCTATGAGCAGTTCTTC. This chain is built from TRBV7-8 and TRBJ2-1; 8 bases in the junction line up with TRBD2. From its cysteine to its phenylalanine, the CDR3 spans 17 amino acids. The kept DNA is CDR3 alone, 51 bases in frame from the first base. V trim: 6 bases; J trim: 8 bases; unmatched bases: 18. The germline V gene sets CDR1 to SGHVS and CDR2 to FQNEAQ.